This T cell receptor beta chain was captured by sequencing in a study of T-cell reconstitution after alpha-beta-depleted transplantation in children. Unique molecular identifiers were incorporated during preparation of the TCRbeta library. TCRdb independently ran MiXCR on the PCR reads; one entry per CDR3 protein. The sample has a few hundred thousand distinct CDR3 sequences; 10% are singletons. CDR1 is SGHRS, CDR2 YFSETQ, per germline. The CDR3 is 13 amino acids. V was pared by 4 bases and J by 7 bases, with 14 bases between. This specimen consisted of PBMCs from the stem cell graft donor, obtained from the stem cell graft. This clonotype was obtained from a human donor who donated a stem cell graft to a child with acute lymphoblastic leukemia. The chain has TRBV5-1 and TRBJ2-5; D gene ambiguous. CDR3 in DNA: TGCGCCAGCAGCCTTGAACTTTCCCCGACCCAGTACTTC. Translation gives CASSLELSPTQYF. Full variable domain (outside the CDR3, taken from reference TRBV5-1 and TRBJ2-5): KAGVTQTPRYLIKTRGQQVTLSCSPISGHRSVSWYQQTPGQGLQFLFEYFSETQRNKGNFPGRFSGRQFSNSRSEMNVSTLELGDSALYLCASSLELSPTQYFGPGTRLLVL.